This T cell receptor beta chain was captured by sequencing in a study of blood T cell repertoires in COVID-19. The overall study: The United States, Italy and Spain provided the acute and convalescent COVID-19 samples. The cDNA or gDNA used as material had been derived from T cells, B-cell-depleted T cells, or PBMCs.

CDR1 is SGHDN and CDR2 is FVKESK in the germline V gene. V was cut by 0 bases and J by 9 bases, with 8 bases left in between. This CDR3 region has 12 residues. The authors' processing: Researchers report that nucleated cell counts were estimated from reference gene primer amplification. Repertoires were generated with immunoSEQ multiplex PCR, while TCRdb's copy carries only in-frame clones and drops some. V, J and clone size are taken as reported in that table, and D and trimming were inferred from the DNA itself. The profile shows approximately 210,000 clones, more than 70% of them singletons. The age range of participants was 18 to 89 years, with residence in fewer than 25 US areas.

This TCR was sampled from a man aged 30-40 years with acute COVID-19. Sequencing was done on a sample of PBMCs or T cells enriched from blood (not recorded which). The genes are TRBV14 and TRBJ1-1; D call uncertain. This chain's CDR3 is CASSQDRVKAFF. The CDR3 nucleotides read TGTGCCAGCAGCCAAGATCGAGTAAAAGCTTTCTTT.